These 13 T cell receptor beta chains came from one sample sequenced in a study of cytomegalovirus exposure and HLA in healthy donors. Assay used: immunoSEQ multiplex PCR; TCRdb lists only in-frame clones, some missing. The table lists roughly 310,000 clones, 88% of them singletons. The source material was PBMCs. The receptors originated from a man aged 25 to 40 in good health and CMV-seronegative.

This chain connects TRBV5-1 to TRBJ1-1; a possible D gene is TRBD1 (6 bases). This CDR3 is 15 amino acids long. Trimming removed 0 bases at V and 4 bases at J, with 13 bases between. CDR1 and CDR2 (germline): SGHRS, YFSETQ. The CDR3: CASSLEGVAPTEAFF. CDR3 DNA: TGCGCCAGCAGCTTGGAGGGGGTCGCGCCCACTGAAGCTTTCTTT.

This CDR3 is CASRPGQLYMNTEAFF. The CDR3 nucleotides are TGCGCCAGCAGACCGGGACAGCTATACATGAACACTGAAGCTTTCTTT. The V and J genes are TRBV5-1 and TRBJ1-1; 7 bases match TRBD1. The CDR3 is made up of 16 amino acids. Germline trimming cut 5 bases from V and 0 bases from J; bases unmatched to any gene: 10. Germline values: CDR1 SGHRS, CDR2 YFSETQ. Drawing the rest from reference TRBV5-1 and TRBJ1-1, the complete variable domain is KAGVTQTPRYLIKTRGQQVTLSCSPISGHRSVSWYQQTPGQGLQFLFEYFSETQRNKGNFPGRFSGRQFSNSRSEMNVSTLELGDSALYLCASRPGQLYMNTEAFFGQGTRLTVV.

In nucleotides, the CDR3 is TGTGCCAGCAGCGTCATCAGGGTAAGCTCCTACGAGCAGTACTTC. This sequence encodes CASSVIRVSSYEQYF. The V call is TRBV9, the J call TRBJ2-7, with a tentative D call TRBD1 (5 bases). The V gene lost 2 bases and the J gene lost 0 bases, with 12 bases spanning the gap. The germline V gene has CDR1 SGDLS and CDR2 YYNGEE. CDR3 length: 15 residues.

This clone was seen once. This chain links TRBV7-8 with TRBJ1-2; D may be TRBD1 (5 bases). The germline V gene encodes CDR1 SGHVS and CDR2 FQNEAQ. The CDR3 is 16 amino acids. Trimming removed 1 base at V and 6 bases at J, with 18 bases between. DNA for the CDR3: TGTGCCAGCAGCTTAGATGGGGTCGACAGACTAGATGGCTACACCTTC. Protein sequence: CASSLDGVDRLDGYTF. The full variable domain, completed using reference TRBV7-8 and TRBJ1-2, is GAGVSQSPRYKVAKRGQDVALRCDPISGHVSLFWYQQALGQGPEFLTYFQNEAQLDKSGLPSDRFFAERPEGSVSTLKIQRTQQEDSAVYLCASSLDGVDRLDGYTFGSGTRLTVV.

The chain is built from TRBV5-6 and TRBJ2-7, with D possibly being TRBD1 (5 bases). The CDR3 consists of 12 residues. Germline loops: CDR1 SGHDT, CDR2 YYEEEE. Trimming left V 1 base short and J 4 bases short, with 6 bases between. The chain's CDR3 is CASSLQGYEQYF. CDR3 nucleotide sequence: TGTGCCAGCAGCTTGCAGGGATACGAGCAGTACTTC.

The table lists this clone with a few counts. The identical CDR3 is also encoded by other nucleotide sequences in the sample. V and J are TRBV19 and TRBJ1-2; the match to TRBD1 covers 10 bases. Germline loops: CDR1 LNHDA, CDR2 SQIVND (reference sequence). The CDR3 length is 15 residues. Unmatched junction bases numbered 4, after V lost 3 bases and J lost 3 bases. The CDR3 protein is CASSIRTGGDYGYTF. CDR3 DNA: TGTGCCAGTAGTATCCGGACAGGGGGGGACTATGGCTACACCTTC.

This clone was seen just once. The J gene is TRBJ2-1, the V gene TRBV7-2, with TRBD2 identical over 12 bases. CDR1 is SGHTA, CDR2 FQGNSA, per germline. V lost 3 bases and J lost 7; bases outside the gene matches: 7. This CDR3 contains 16 residues. CDR3 loop: CASSFPSGGVSNEQFF. In DNA, the CDR3 is TGTGCCAGCAGCTTCCCTAGCGGGGGGGTCTCAAATGAGCAGTTCTTC. Complete variable domain (other parts from reference TRBV7-2 and TRBJ2-1): GAGVSQSPSNKVTEKGKDVELRCDPISGHTALYWYRQSLGQGLEFLIYFQGNSAPDKSGLPSDRFSAERTGGSVSTLTIQRTQQEDSAVYLCASSFPSGGVSNEQFFGPGTRLTVL.

J is TRBJ2-7 and V is TRBV7-8; 7 nucleotides align to TRBD1. The CDR3 totals 15 residues. Germline trimming cut 4 bases from V and 2 bases from J; bases unmatched to any gene: 8. Germline lookup yields CDR1 SGHVS and CDR2 FQNEAQ. This CDR3 is CASSSRQGITYEQYF. As DNA, the CDR3 is TGTGCCAGCAGCTCCCGACAGGGAATCACCTACGAGCAGTACTTC.

This clone was recorded only once. V and J are TRBV14 and TRBJ1-2; 8 bases agree with TRBD1. This CDR3 spans 16 amino acids. Germline trimming cut 2 bases from V and 3 bases from J; bases unmatched to any gene: 8. Germline lookup yields CDR1 SGHDN and CDR2 FVKESK. The CDR3 region has the DNA TGTGCCAGCAGCCAAACACCGGGACAGGACTACTATGGCTACACCTTC. Its protein is CASSQTPGQDYYGYTF.

The gene calls are TRBV6-5 and TRBJ1-1, with 7 nucleotides matching TRBD1. Germline V gene sequence: CDR1 MNHEY, CDR2 SVGAGI. The J segment lost 5 bases and the V segment lost 6 bases, leaving 9 bases of the junction unmatched. This CDR3 is 14 amino acids long. This CDR3 is CASSSTGAKTEAFF. DNA of the CDR3: TGTGCCAGCAGCTCTACAGGGGCCAAGACTGAAGCTTTCTTT.

The chain uses TRBV5-1 and TRBJ1-3; 8 bases map to TRBD1. In germline, CDR1 is SGHRS, CDR2 YFSETQ. The length of the CDR3 is 17 residues. The V segment lost 4 bases and the J segment 0 bases; nucleotides outside the gene matches: 9. In DNA form, the CDR3 reads TGCGCCAGCAGCAGAATGGACAGGGCTTCCTCTGGAAACACCATATATTTT. This gives the protein CASSRMDRASSGNTIYF.

The chain employs TRBV30 and TRBJ2-3; maybe TRBD2 (6 bases). The ends were cut back, 5 bases at V and 1 base at J, with 16 bases in the middle. The CDR3 is 15 amino acids. CDR1 and CDR2 from the germline V gene are GTSNPN and SVGIG (reference sequence). CDR3 DNA: TGTGCCTGGCTAGCAGGGCGGAGGGGCACAGATACGCAGTATTTT. It translates to CAWLAGRRGTDTQYF.

V and J are TRBV9 and TRBJ2-6; TRBD2 is a possible D gene (5 bases). The CDR3 has 16 residues. From germline, CDR1 is SGDLS and CDR2 YYNGEE. Between the trimmed V and J ends, which lost 0 bases and 2 bases, there was a span of 9 bases. The CDR3 spells CASSVVSGTGANVLTF. DNA for the CDR3: TGTGCCAGCAGCGTAGTGTCCGGGACTGGGGCCAACGTCCTGACTTTC.